This record looks at one T cell receptor beta chain sequence and its context. Researchers sequenced unsorted PBMC DNA using ten immunoSEQ deep assay plates. Libraries were prepared by immunoSEQ multiplex PCR; TCRdb keeps only in-frame clonotypes and omits some of them. The sample consists of 490,000 or so clones, 76% of them appearing once. The CDR3 runs 13 residues. Germline loops: CDR1 MGHRA, CDR2 YSYEKL. V shed 2 bases and J shed 8 bases, with 10 bases lying between them. This sample stems from a study of shared clonotypes between healthy human individuals. Sequencing used PBMCs. The TCR was taken from a woman aged 40 to 50 in good health. Some clones in this sample may be carry-over from other donors' samples. The gene calls are TRBV4-1 and TRBJ2-1; maybe TRBD2 (5 bases). CDR3 in amino acids: CASSQFGGYEQFF. In DNA form, the CDR3 reads TGCGCCAGCAGCCAATTCGGAGGCTATGAGCAGTTCTTC.